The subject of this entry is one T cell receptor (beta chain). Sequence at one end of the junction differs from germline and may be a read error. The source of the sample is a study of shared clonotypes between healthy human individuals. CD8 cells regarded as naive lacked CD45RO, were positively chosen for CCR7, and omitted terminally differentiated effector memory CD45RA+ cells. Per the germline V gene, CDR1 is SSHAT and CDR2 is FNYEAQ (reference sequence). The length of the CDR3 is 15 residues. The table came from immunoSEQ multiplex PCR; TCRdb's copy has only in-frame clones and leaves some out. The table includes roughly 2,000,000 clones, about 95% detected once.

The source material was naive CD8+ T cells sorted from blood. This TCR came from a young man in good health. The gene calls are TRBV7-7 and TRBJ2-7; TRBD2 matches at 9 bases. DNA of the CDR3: TGTGCTAGCAGCTTCGGTAGCGGGAGCTCCTACGAGCAGTACTTC. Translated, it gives CASSFGSGSSYEQYF.